Presented here are 24 T cell receptor beta chains from one specimen sequenced in a study of blood T cell repertoires in COVID-19. The protocol was immunoSEQ multiplex PCR, while the TCRdb copy is restricted to in-frame clones and leaves out a portion. This sample yields around 300,000 clones, of which 83% are seen a single time; roughly 10% belongs to the top ten. Sequencing input: peripheral blood. The receptor set was obtained from a woman aged 45-65 years who had recovered from COVID-19.

The J gene is TRBJ2-2, the V gene TRBV19; 12 bases are shared with TRBD2. The V segment lost 6 bases and the J segment 6 bases; nucleotides outside the gene matches: 5. Germline CDR1 reads LNHDA; CDR2 reads SQIVND (reference sequence). This CDR3 has 15 amino acids. The CDR3 DNA sequence: TGTGCCAGTAGCTTGACTAGCGGGAGTCCCGGGGAGCTGTTTTTT. Amino acid sequence: CASSLTSGSPGELFF.

CDR3 amino acids: CASSQAAGEYEQYF. CDR3 DNA sequence: TGTGCCAGCAGCCAAGCAGCGGGAGAGTACGAGCAGTACTTC. The rearrangement joins TRBV4-2 to TRBJ2-7; 8 bases fit TRBD2. Germline values: CDR1 LGHNA, CDR2 YNFKEQ. V gave up 1 base and J gave up 4 bases; unmatched junction bases: 3. CDR3 length: 14 amino acids.

Turning to this clone: At the DNA level, this CDR3 is encoded by other sequences in the same sample as well. The chain is built from TRBV28 and TRBJ1-4; D remains unclear. The CDR3 extends over 14 amino acids. From germline, CDR1 is MDHEN and CDR2 SYDVKM. The ends were cut back, 5 bases at V and 5 bases at J, with 12 bases in the middle. In DNA form, the CDR3 reads TGTGCCAGCAGTCCTGAGCGAGCAAATGAAAAACTGTTTTTT. Translated, it gives CASSPERANEKLFF.

The CDR3 spells CASSFLAGVGETQYF. In DNA, the CDR3 is TGTGCCAGCAGCTTCTTAGCGGGAGTAGGGGAGACCCAGTACTTC. The chain joins TRBV7-3 to TRBJ2-5, with 9 bases fitting TRBD2. Germline V CDR1 and CDR2: SGHTA, FQGTGA. Germline trimming cut 3 bases from V and 5 bases from J; bases unmatched to any gene: 7. The CDR3 covers 15 residues.

As concerns this clone: The sample carries other DNA sequences with the same CDR3. The rearrangement uses TRBV4-2 and TRBJ2-1; 9 nucleotides match TRBD2. Germline V gene data show CDR1 as LGHNA and CDR2 as YNFKEQ. Trimming cost V 0 bases and J 4 bases; bases outside gene matches: 7. The CDR3 totals 17 residues. The CDR3 loop reads CASSQDELAGPYNEQFF. The CDR3 coding sequence is TGTGCCAGCAGCCAAGATGAACTAGCGGGCCCTTACAATGAGCAGTTCTTC.

The chain joins TRBV7-2 to TRBJ2-2; 10 bases are shared with TRBD1. The CDR3 is made up of 15 amino acids. V lost 3 bases and J lost 4; bases outside the gene matches: 2. Germline V lookup: CDR1 SGHTA, CDR2 FQGNSA. The CDR3 is CASSFRTGGTGELFF. In DNA, the CDR3 is TGTGCCAGCAGCTTCAGGACAGGGGGCACCGGGGAGCTGTTTTTT.

The chain links TRBV11-2 to TRBJ2-7; 10 nucleotides line up with TRBD1. V was pared by 1 base and J by 3 bases, with 6 bases of the junction left unmatched. The CDR3 consists of 16 residues. Germline V lookup: CDR1 SGHAT, CDR2 FQNNGV. Here the CDR3 reads CASSLVATGGGYEQYF. As DNA, the CDR3 is TGTGCCAGCAGCTTAGTCGCGACAGGGGGCGGCTACGAGCAGTACTTC.

The genes are TRBV27 and TRBJ2-1; D is undetermined. Germline V CDR1 and CDR2: MNHEY, SMNVEV (reference sequence). V was trimmed by 1 base and J by 9 bases, leaving 16 bases between them. This CDR3 comprises 15 residues. In DNA form, the CDR3 reads TGTGCCAGCAGTTTATTTTCCCTGGGTAGCCCTGAGCAGTTCTTC. Protein: CASSLFSLGSPEQFF.

This clone came up a few times. This sequence joins TRBV6-5 and TRBJ2-4; D gene ambiguous. The CDR3 sequence is 13 residues long. The germline CDR1 and CDR2 sequences are MNHEY and SVGAGI. Trimming removed 9 bases at V and 2 bases at J, with 11 bases between. CDR3 sequence (DNA): TGTGCCAGTCTTTCCGGGTCCAAAAACATTCAGTACTTC. It translates to CASLSGSKNIQYF.

The V gene is TRBV27, the J gene TRBJ1-3; tentative D call: TRBD1 (5 bases). The germline CDR1 and CDR2 sequences are MNHEY and SMNVEV (reference sequence). This CDR3 is built from 15 residues. Between the trimmed V and J ends, which lost 8 bases and 2 bases, there was a span of 16 bases. The CDR3 loop is CASGPAGGAGNTIYF. The CDR3 DNA follows: TGTGCCAGCGGCCCCGCGGGGGGGGCTGGAAACACCATATATTTT.

The chain links TRBV2 to TRBJ1-2; TRBD1 matches 9 bases. This CDR3 region has 16 residues. CDR1 is SNHLY and CDR2 is FYNNEI in the germline V gene. The V segment lost 5 bases and the J segment 5 bases; nucleotides outside the gene matches: 12. CDR3: CASSLGTGPTRYGYTF. In nucleotides, the CDR3 is TGTGCCAGCAGTCTCGGGACAGGGCCCACTAGGTATGGCTACACCTTC.

V gene TRBV7-2 combines with J gene TRBJ2-3; D is possibly TRBD1 (5 bases). This CDR3 is built from 16 residues. The germline CDR1 and CDR2 sequences are SGHTA and FQGNSA. With 6 bases removed from V and 6 bases from J, the gap between germline ends came to 22 bases. CDR3 DNA: TGTGCCAGCAGAGGGTTTTGGGGCATTCACGCGGATACGCAGTATTTT. This sequence encodes CASRGFWGIHADTQYF.

CDR3 in DNA: TGTGCCAGCATCCCAGACAGGGAAAGTTCACCCCTCCACTTT. Amino acid sequence: CASIPDRESSPLHF. The chain combines TRBV2 with TRBJ1-6; 7 bases align to TRBD1. With V trimmed by 7 bases and J by 9 bases, 9 bases remained unmatched. This CDR3 contains 14 residues. CDR1 and CDR2 (germline): SNHLY, FYNNEI. Based on the CDR3 plus reference TRBV2 and TRBJ1-6, the full variable domain is EPEVTQTPSHQVTQMGQEVILRCVPISNHLYFYWYRQILGQKVEFLVSFYNNEISEKSEIFDDQFSVERPDGSNFTLKIRSTKLEDSAMYFCASIPDRESSPLHFGNGTRLTVT.

This clone was observed once. The CDR3 loop reads CATSTGSYGYTF. The CDR3 region has the DNA TGTGCCACCAGTACAGGGTCCTATGGCTACACCTTC. The V and J genes are TRBV24-1 and TRBJ1-2; tentative D call: TRBD1 (6 bases). The CDR3 spans 12 residues. V was pared by 6 bases and J by 4 bases, with 8 bases between. Germline V CDR1 and CDR2: KGHDR, SFDVKD.

The chain is built from TRBV6-4 and TRBJ2-1; tentatively, D is TRBD2 (5 bases). The ends were cut back, 6 bases at V and 2 bases at J, with 23 bases in the middle. Germline V gene lookup returns CDR1 MRHNA and CDR2 SNTAGT. The CDR3 contains 18 residues. The CDR3 DNA reads TGTGCCAGCAGGGCCGGGGAGTCGTTCGTAGCGCCCTACAATGAGCAGTTCTTC. Amino acid sequence: CASRAGESFVAPYNEQFF.

The chain combines TRBV5-8 with TRBJ2-7; D might be TRBD1 (6 bases). CDR3 length equals 12 residues. Germline V gene sequence: CDR1 SGHTS, CDR2 YDEGEE. Trimming removed 3 bases from V and 8 bases from J, with 12 bases in between. Here the CDR3 reads CASSYGTQQQYF. CDR3 DNA sequence: TGTGCCAGCAGCTATGGGACACAACAGCAGTACTTC.

This chain joins TRBV3-1 (or the pseudogene TRBV3-2) and TRBJ2-1; D is uncertain. Germline lookup yields CDR1 LGHDT and CDR2 YNNKEL (reference sequence). The CDR3 has 15 residues. Trimming took off 3 bases at V and 0 bases at J, with 9 bases between the two ends. CDR3 coding DNA: TGTGCCAGCAGCCAGGGCAGGTTCTCCTACAATGAGCAGTTCTTC. It translates to CASSQGRFSYNEQFF.

For the CDR3, the DNA is TGTGCCACCAGCGCTACTAGGGGGGGCTCCTACGAGCAGTACTTC. It specifies CATSATRGGSYEQYF. The rearrangement uses TRBV15 and TRBJ2-7, with a tentative D call TRBD2 (7 bases). The germline CDR1 and CDR2 sequences are LNHNV and YYDKDF (reference sequence). The length of the CDR3 is 15 residues. V was pared by 5 bases and J by 0 bases, with 14 bases between.

The chain has TRBV2 and TRBJ1-4; 9 bases match TRBD1. The CDR3 runs to 16 residues. The germline V gene has CDR1 SNHLY and CDR2 FYNNEI. V was pared by 2 bases and J by 8 bases, with 9 bases of the junction left unmatched. This CDR3 reads CASSESPGQGGEKLFF. The DNA for the CDR3 is TGTGCCAGCAGTGAATCTCCGGGACAGGGAGGGGAAAAACTGTTTTTT.

This chain links TRBV28 with TRBJ2-3; 9 bases are shared with TRBD1. V shed 3 bases and J 2 bases; nucleotides not matched to a gene: 6. The CDR3 length is 16 residues. Germline assignment: CDR1 MDHEN and CDR2 SYDVKM. CDR3 DNA sequence: TGTGCCAGCAGTTTGGGACAGGGTATTTCCACAGATACGCAGTATTTT. This translates into CASSLGQGISTDTQYF. Looking up the rest from reference TRBV28 and TRBJ2-3 gives the full variable domain: DVKVTQSSRYLVKRTGEKVFLECVQDMDHENMFWYRQDPGLGLRLIYFSYDVKMKEKGDIPEGYSVSREKKERFSLILESASTNQTSMYLCASSLGQGISTDTQYFGPGTRLTVL.

The DNA for the CDR3 is TGTGCCAGCAGTTTGAGAGCAACTAATGAAAAACTGTTTTTT. It is translated as CASSLRATNEKLFF. The chain links TRBV6-6 to TRBJ1-4; D remains unclear. Looked up from germline, CDR1 is MNHNY and CDR2 is SVGAGI (reference sequence). CDR3 length: 14 amino acids. Trimming took off 4 bases at V and 0 bases at J, with 6 bases between the two ends.

The genes are TRBV6-5 and TRBJ1-1; D gene uncertain. This CDR3 comprises 14 residues. Trimming cost V 8 bases and J 5 bases, with 18 bases left between them. Germline-derived CDR1 and CDR2 are MNHEY and SVGAGI. Written as DNA, the CDR3 is TGTGCCAGCGACCCGAGGGTTGGAGAGACTGAAGCTTTCTTT. It translates to CASDPRVGETEAFF.

The chain links TRBV5-8 to TRBJ1-5, with 7 bases matching TRBD1. The CDR3 runs to 14 residues. The germline CDR1 and CDR2 sequences are SGHTS and YDEGEE. The ends lost 4 bases at V and 3 bases at J; junction bases unmatched: 4. CDR3 sequence (DNA): TGTGCCAGCAGCCCGGGACAGCTCAATCAGCCCCAGCATTTT. Amino acids: CASSPGQLNQPQHF. The complete variable domain, with remaining parts taken from reference TRBV5-8 and TRBJ1-5, reads EAGVTQSPTHLIKTRGQQATLRCSPISGHTSVYWYQQALGLGLQFLLWYDEGEERNRGNFPPRFSGRQFPNYSSELNVNALELEDSALYLCASSPGQLNQPQHFGDGTRLSIL.

The rearrangement uses TRBV20-1 and TRBJ2-1; 9 positions match TRBD2. Germline CDR1 and CDR2: DFQATT and SNEGSKA (reference sequence). This CDR3 has 17 residues. V trimming: 3 bases; J trimming: 3 bases; junction bases outside the gene matches: 12. The CDR3 DNA reads as TGCAGTGCTAGTTCCGGGACTAGCATTGTGGGCTACAATGAGCAGTTCTTC. It translates to CSASSGTSIVGYNEQFF.